This TCR beta chain derives from a study of beta chain features in type 1 diabetes. CD45RO/CCR7/CD25/CD127/CD95/CD27 separated CD4+ naive, central memory, regulatory and stem cell-like memory cells by sorting. Sorted cells reached over 95% purity in every population. Per germline, CDR1 SQVTM and CDR2 ANQGSEA. The V and J ends lost 6 bases and 5 bases respectively, with 17 bases between them. The CDR3 is made up of 13 amino acids. The entirety of the isolated RNA underwent reverse transcription, so expressed TCRB transcripts were sequenced. Some clones are missing from TCRdb's copy, which holds only in-frame ones; the method was immunoSEQ multiplex PCR. Of some 44,000 clones detected, around 70% appear once; the ten largest clones hold roughly 2.2%. Findings of the study overall: People with Type 1 diabetes carried modestly yet significantly shorter TCRB CDR3s in all four CD4+ subsets.

For this clone: Antigen: not known.

The sample was Tregs from blood. V gene TRBV29-1 combines with J gene TRBJ2-7; TRBD1 is a possible D gene (6 bases). This TCR derives from a woman aged 18-35 years with type 1 diabetes. The CDR3 nucleotides are TGCAGCGTCGCAGGGGAGCTGAGGCACGAGCAGTACTTC. It codes for CSVAGELRHEQYF.